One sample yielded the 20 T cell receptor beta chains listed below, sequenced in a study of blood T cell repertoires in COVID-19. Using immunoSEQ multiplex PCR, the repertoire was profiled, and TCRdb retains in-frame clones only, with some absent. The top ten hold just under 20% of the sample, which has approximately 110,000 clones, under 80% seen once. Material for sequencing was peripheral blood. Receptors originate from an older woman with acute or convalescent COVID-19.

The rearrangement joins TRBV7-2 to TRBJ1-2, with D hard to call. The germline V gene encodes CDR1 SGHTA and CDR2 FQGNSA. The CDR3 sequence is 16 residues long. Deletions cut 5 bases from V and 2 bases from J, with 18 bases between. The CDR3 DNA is TGTGCCAGCAGCCCTCGTGGAGGGAGGATCAACTATGGCTACACCTTC. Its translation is CASSPRGGRINYGYTF.

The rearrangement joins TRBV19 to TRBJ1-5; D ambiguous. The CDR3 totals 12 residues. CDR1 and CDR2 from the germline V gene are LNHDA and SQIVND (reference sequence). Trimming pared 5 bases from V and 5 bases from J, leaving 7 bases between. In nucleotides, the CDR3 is TGTGCCAGTAGTGTAAGCGATCAGCCCCAGCATTTT. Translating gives CASSVSDQPQHF.

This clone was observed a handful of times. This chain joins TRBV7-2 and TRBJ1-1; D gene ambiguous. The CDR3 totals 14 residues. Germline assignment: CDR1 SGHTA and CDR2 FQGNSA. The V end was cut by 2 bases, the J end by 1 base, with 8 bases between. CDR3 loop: CASSLWGENTEAFF. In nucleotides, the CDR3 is TGTGCCAGCAGCTTATGGGGAGAGAACACTGAAGCTTTCTTT.

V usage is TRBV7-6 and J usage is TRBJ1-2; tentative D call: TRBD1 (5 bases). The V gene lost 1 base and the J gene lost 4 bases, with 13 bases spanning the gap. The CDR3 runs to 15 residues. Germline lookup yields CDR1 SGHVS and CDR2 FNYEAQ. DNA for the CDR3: TGTGCCAGCAGCTTAGGGGGCCGTGATCTCTATGGCTACACCTTC. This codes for CASSLGGRDLYGYTF.

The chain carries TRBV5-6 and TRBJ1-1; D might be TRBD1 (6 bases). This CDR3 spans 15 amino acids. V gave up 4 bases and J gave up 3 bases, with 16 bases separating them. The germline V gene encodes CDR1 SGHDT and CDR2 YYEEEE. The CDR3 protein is CASSLYRAWDTEAFF. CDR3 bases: TGTGCCAGCAGCCTTTACAGGGCTTGGGACACTGAAGCTTTCTTT.

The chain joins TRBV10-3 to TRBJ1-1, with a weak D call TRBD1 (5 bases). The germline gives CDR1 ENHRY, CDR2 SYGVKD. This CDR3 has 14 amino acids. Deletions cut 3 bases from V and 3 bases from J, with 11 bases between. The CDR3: CAISERQGYTEAFF. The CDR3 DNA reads TGTGCCATCAGTGAACGGCAGGGCTACACTGAAGCTTTCTTT.

The CDR3 coding sequence is TGCGCCAGCAGCTTGGGGAGGACTAGCGGGGTTTTAAGCACAGATACGCAGTATTTT. It translates to CASSLGRTSGVLSTDTQYF. V gene TRBV5-1 combines with J gene TRBJ2-3, with 12 bases matching TRBD2. This CDR3 has 19 residues. In germline, CDR1 is SGHRS, CDR2 YFSETQ. The V and J ends lost 0 bases and 0 bases, in that order; junction bases with no gene match: 8.

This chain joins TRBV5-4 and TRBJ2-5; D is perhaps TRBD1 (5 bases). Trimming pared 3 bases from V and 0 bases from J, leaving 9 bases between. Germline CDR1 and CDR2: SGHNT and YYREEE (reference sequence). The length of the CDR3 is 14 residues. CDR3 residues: CASSSGAYQETQYF. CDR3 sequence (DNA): TGTGCCAGCAGCTCTGGGGCCTACCAAGAGACCCAGTACTTC.

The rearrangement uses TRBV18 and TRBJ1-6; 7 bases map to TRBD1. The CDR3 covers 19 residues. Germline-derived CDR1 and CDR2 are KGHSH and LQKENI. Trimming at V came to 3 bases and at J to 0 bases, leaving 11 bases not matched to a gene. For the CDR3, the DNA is TGTGCCAGCTCACCTTCGACAGGGTTCATCAGCTCCTATAATTCACCCCTCCACTTT. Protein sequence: CASSPSTGFISSYNSPLHF.

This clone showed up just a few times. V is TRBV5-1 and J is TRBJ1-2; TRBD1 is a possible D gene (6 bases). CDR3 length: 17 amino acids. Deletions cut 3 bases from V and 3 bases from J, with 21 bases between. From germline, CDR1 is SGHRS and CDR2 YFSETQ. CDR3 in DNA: TGCGCCAGCAGCTCGGGTGGCGGGGGGCAGGACTACTATGGCTACACCTTC. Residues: CASSSGGGGQDYYGYTF. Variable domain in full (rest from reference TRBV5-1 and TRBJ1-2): KAGVTQTPRYLIKTRGQQVTLSCSPISGHRSVSWYQQTPGQGLQFLFEYFSETQRNKGNFPGRFSGRQFSNSRSEMNVSTLELGDSALYLCASSSGGGGQDYYGYTFGSGTRLTVV.

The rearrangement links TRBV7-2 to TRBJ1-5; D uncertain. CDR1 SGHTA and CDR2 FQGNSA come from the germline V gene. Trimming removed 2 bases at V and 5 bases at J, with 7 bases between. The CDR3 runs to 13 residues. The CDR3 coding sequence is TGTGCCAGCAGCTTAACAGCGGATCAGCCCCAGCATTTT. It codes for CASSLTADQPQHF.

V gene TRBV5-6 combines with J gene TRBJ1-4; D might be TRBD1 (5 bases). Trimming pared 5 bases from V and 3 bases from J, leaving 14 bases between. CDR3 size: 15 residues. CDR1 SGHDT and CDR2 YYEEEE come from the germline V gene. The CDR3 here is CASSHRQSSNEKLFF. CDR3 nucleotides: TGTGCCAGCAGTCATAGACAGAGTTCTAATGAAAAACTGTTTTTT.

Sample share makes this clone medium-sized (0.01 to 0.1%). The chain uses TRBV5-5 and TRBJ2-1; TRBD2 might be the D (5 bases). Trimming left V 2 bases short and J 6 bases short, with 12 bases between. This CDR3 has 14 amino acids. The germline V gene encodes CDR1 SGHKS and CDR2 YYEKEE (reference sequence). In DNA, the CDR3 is TGTGCCAGCAGCTTATCGGGATTTCCCAATGAGCAGTTCTTC. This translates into CASSLSGFPNEQFF. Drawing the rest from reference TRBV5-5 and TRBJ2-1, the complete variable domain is DAGVTQSPTHLIKTRGQQVTLRCSPISGHKSVSWYQQVLGQGPQFIFQYYEKEERGRGNFPDRFSARQFPNYSSELNVNALLLGDSALYLCASSLSGFPNEQFFGPGTRLTVL.

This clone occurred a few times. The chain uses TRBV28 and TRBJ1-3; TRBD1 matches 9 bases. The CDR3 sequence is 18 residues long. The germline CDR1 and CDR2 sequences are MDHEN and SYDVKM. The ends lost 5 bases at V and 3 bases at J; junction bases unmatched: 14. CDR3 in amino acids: CASSPPPRTGGSGNTIYF. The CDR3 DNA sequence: TGTGCCAGCAGTCCGCCCCCAAGAACAGGGGGCAGTGGAAACACCATATATTTT.

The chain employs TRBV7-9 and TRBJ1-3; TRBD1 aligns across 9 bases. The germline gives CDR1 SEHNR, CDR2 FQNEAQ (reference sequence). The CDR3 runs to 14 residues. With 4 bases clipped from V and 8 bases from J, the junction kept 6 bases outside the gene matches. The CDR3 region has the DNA TGTGCCAGCAGCTACACAGGGGACAGGGACACCATATATTTT. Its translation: CASSYTGDRDTIYF.

CDR3 DNA sequence: TGTGCCAGCAGTAGAGACAGCCAAGAGACCCAGTACTTC. This translates into CASSRDSQETQYF. The chain links TRBV28 to TRBJ2-5, with TRBD1 as a possible D gene (5 bases). This CDR3 region has 13 residues. The germline gives CDR1 MDHEN, CDR2 SYDVKM. V dropped 5 bases and J dropped 1 base, with 8 bases sitting between them.

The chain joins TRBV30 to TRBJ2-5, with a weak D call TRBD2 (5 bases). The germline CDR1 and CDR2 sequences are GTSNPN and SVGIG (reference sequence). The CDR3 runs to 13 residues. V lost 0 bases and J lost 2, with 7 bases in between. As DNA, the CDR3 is TGTGCCTGGAGTGTGAGGGCACAAGAGACCCAGTACTTC. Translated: CAWSVRAQETQYF.

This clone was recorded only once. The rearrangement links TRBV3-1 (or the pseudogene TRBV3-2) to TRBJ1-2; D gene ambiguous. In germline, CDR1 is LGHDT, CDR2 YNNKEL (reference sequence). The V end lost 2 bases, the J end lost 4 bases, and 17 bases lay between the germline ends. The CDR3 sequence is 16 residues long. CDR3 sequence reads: CASSQTSPRERYGYTF. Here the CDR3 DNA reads TGTGCCAGCAGCCAAACCTCCCCCCGGGAGCGCTATGGCTACACCTTC.

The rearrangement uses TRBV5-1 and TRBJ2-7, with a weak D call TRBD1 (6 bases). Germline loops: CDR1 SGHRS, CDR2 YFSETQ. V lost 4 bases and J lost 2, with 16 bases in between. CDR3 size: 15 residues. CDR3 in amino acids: CASSPGSTGPYEQYF. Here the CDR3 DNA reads TGCGCCAGCAGCCCCGGATCGACAGGTCCCTACGAGCAGTACTTC.

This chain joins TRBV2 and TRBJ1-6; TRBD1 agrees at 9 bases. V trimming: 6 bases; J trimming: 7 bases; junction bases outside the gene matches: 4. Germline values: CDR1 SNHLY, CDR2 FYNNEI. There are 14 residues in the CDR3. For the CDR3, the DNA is TGTGCCAGCAGACAGGGGGCAGGGAATTCACCCCTCCACTTT. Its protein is CASRQGAGNSPLHF.